Listed below are T cell receptor beta chains from one sample, sequenced in a study of blood T cells in healthy people across ages. TCRdb reprocessed the 5' RACE reads via MiXCR and lists one record per CDR3 protein. Among 1.5 million to 1.9 million distinct CDR3 sequences listed, approximately 39% were seen once. The sample taken for sequencing was blood. These receptors originate from a woman younger than 30 in good health. CDR3s include the opening cysteine and the closing phenylalanine or tryptophan. D genes are given only for firm matches. Clone size is not always given. Where it is, it says once, few, many or a class for expanded clones.

d_call clone_size j_call v_call cdr3_nt cdr3_aa
- many TRBJ2-5 TRBV7-9 TGTGCCAGCAGCCCCGTTGTGGAGACCCAGTACTTC CASSPVVETQYF
TRBD2 - TRBJ2-7 TRBV27 TGTGCCAGCACAACAAGCGGGAGCTCCTACGAGCAGTACTTC CASTTSGSSYEQYF
- - TRBJ2-3 TRBV20-1 TGCAGTGCTAGAGGCGGGGCAGGGGCAACGCAGTATTTT CSARGGAGATQYF
- - TRBJ2-6 TRBV12-3/TRBV12-4 TGTGCCAGCACCGCCAGACAGGCAACTGGGGCCAACGTCCTGACTTTC CASTARQATGANVLTF
- few TRBJ2-3 TRBV7-2 TGTGCCAGCAGCTTAGGTGCCCTTCGTATCGGACCGCTTCCACATACGCAGTATTTT CASSLGALRIGPLPHTQYF
- few TRBJ2-7 TRBV4-1 TGCGCCAGCAGCCAAGAAGACTTCTCGGCTTACGAGCAGTACTTC CASSQEDFSAYEQYF
- few TRBJ2-7 TRBV12-3/TRBV12-4 TGTGCCAGCAGTTTAGCGCTAACGGTATACGAGCAGTACTTC CASSLALTVYEQYF
TRBD1 - TRBJ1-4 TRBV27 TGTGCCAGCAGTATAAGGGCGACAGGGATGAAAAAACTGTTTTTT CASSIRATGMKKLFF
- - TRBJ1-6 TRBV20-1 TGCAGTGCCAATTCTTTCGGGGAGGGTTATGGTTCACCCCTCCACTTT CSANSFGEGYGSPLHF
TRBD1 - TRBJ1-2 TRBV20-1 TGCAGTGCTAACACAGGGGATGGCTACACCTTC CSANTGDGYTF
- - TRBJ2-5 TRBV29-1 TGCAGCGCCGTTCGGGGGCGAGAGACCCAGTACTTC CSAVRGRETQYF
- - TRBJ2-1 TRBV5-5 TGTGCCAGCAGCTTGAGAGTAGGTTTTGAGCAGTTCTTC CASSLRVGFEQFF
TRBD2 - TRBJ2-4 TRBV7-2 TGTGCCAGCAGCACTAGCGGGGTACTAGCCAAAAACATTCAGTACTTC CASSTSGVLAKNIQYF
- - TRBJ1-1 TRBV7-9 TGTGCCAGCAGCTTAGCGCTCGGAATGAACACTGAAGCTTTCTTT CASSLALGMNTEAFF
- - TRBJ2-5 TRBV27 TGTGCCAGCACCCCCTCCCTGGGGAAACCCAATTACAATGAGCAGTACTTC CASTPSLGKPNYNEQYF
TRBD2 - TRBJ2-3 TRBV4-3 TGCGCCAGCAGCCATAGCTCAGCGGGGAGCACAGATACGCAGTATTTT CASSHSSAGSTDTQYF
- - TRBJ1-2 TRBV5-1 TGCGCCAGCAGCTTGGTAGTTACAGGTCCGGCCTATGGCTACACCTTC CASSLVVTGPAYGYTF
- - TRBJ2-4 TRBV5-1 TGCGCCAGCAGCTTGAAGGGTTTCGAAAACATTCAGTACTTC CASSLKGFENIQYF
- many TRBJ2-3 TRBV7-2 TGTGCCAGCAGCTTAGTGGCTAGCGCAGATACGCAGTATTTT CASSLVASADTQYF
- few TRBJ1-1 TRBV4-3 TGCGCCAGCAGCCAAGATTCCCGAGGTTACACTGAAGCTTTCTTT CASSQDSRGYTEAFF
- many TRBJ2-5 TRBV12-3/TRBV12-4 TGTGCCAGCAGTCCAAATCGCGAGACCCAGTACTTC CASSPNRETQYF
- - TRBJ1-1 TRBV6-5 TGTGCCAGCAGTAGCGCGTGGGGGAGGACTGAAGCTTTCTTT CASSSAWGRTEAFF
- - TRBJ1-2 TRBV6-1 TGTGCCAGCAGTGTAAGGGGGGACTATGGCTACACCTTC CASSVRGDYGYTF
- few TRBJ1-4 TRBV15 TGTGCCACCAGCAGAGATCAATTGGGGCGGGAAAAACTGTTTTTT CATSRDQLGREKLFF
- many TRBJ2-7 TRBV7-9 TGTGCCAGCAGTTTGGCAGCAACCTACGAGCAGTACTTC CASSLAATYEQYF
TRBD1 - TRBJ1-1 TRBV2 TGTGCCGGCAACCGACAGGGGATGAGGGCTGAAGCTTTCTTT CAGNRQGMRAEAFF
TRBD2 few TRBJ2-5 TRBV6-6 TGTGCCAGCAGTAAGCCCGCTGGGGGGGGGAGCGAGACCCAGTACTTC CASSKPAGGGSETQYF
- few TRBJ2-2 TRBV7-3 TGTGCCAGCAGCTTCGAGGGTACCGGGGAGCTGTTTTTT CASSFEGTGELFF
- - TRBJ1-1 TRBV20-1 TGCAGTGCTAGAGATCATGGAAAAGGGACAAACACTGAAGCTTTCTTT CSARDHGKGTNTEAFF
- - TRBJ1-1 TRBV7-2 TGTGCCAGCAGCTTAGCCGTGGTAACCACCTCTGAAGCTTTCTTT CASSLAVVTTSEAFF
TRBD2 - TRBJ2-3 TRBV29-1 TGCAGCGTCGGACTTCGACTAGCGGGAGGGAGGGATACGCAGTATTTT CSVGLRLAGGRDTQYF
- - TRBJ1-1 TRBV29-1 TGCAGCGTTGGGGGGACAAACATGAACACTGAAGCTTTCTTT CSVGGTNMNTEAFF
TRBD1 - TRBJ1-4 TRBV7-8 TGTGCCAGCAGCTCGTGGGACAGTGGGAGTGAAAAACTGTTTTTT CASSSWDSGSEKLFF
- - TRBJ1-4 TRBV12-3/TRBV12-4 TGTGCCAGCAGTTCCCATCTACAGGGTAGGAAACTGTTTTTT CASSSHLQGRKLFF
- few TRBJ2-3 TRBV3-1 TGTGCCAGCAGCCAAATGAATGGGGATACGCAGTATTTT CASSQMNGDTQYF
- - TRBJ1-4 TRBV28 TGTGCCAGCAGTTTATGGGTCGCAACTAATGAAAAACTGTTTTTT CASSLWVATNEKLFF
TRBD1 - TRBJ1-1 TRBV6-2/TRBV6-3 TGTGCCAGCAGTTACACCCAGGGACAGGGAAGGTTCACTGAAGCTTTCTTT CASSYTQGQGRFTEAFF
- few TRBJ2-5 TRBV6-2/TRBV6-3 TGTGCCAGCAGTTCGAGCGTCCAAGAGACCCAGTACTTC CASSSSVQETQYF
- - TRBJ1-5 TRBV30 TGTGCCTGGAGTGTACAGGGTGTCCAGCCCCAGCATTTT CAWSVQGVQPQHF
TRBD1 - TRBJ1-6 TRBV29-1 TGCAGCGTAACGCTGGGACAGGGGTCTGTAGGATCACCCCTCCACTTT CSVTLGQGSVGSPLHF
- - TRBJ2-5 TRBV7-6 TGTGCCAGCAGCCATCAACGGGAGACCCAGTACTTC CASSHQRETQYF
- - TRBJ2-3 TRBV12-3/TRBV12-4 TGTGCCAGCAGTTTAAGTCGGAGGGACACAGATACGCAGTATTTT CASSLSRRDTDTQYF
- - TRBJ1-5 TRBV29-1 TGCAGCGTTAGGGGGGGCCGGGGCCTCAATCAGCCCCAGCATTTT CSVRGGRGLNQPQHF
- few TRBJ2-3 TRBV14 TGTGCCAGCAGCCAAGACCCCCCGTTTAGCGCAGATACGCAGTATTTT CASSQDPPFSADTQYF
TRBD1 - TRBJ1-1 TRBV6-2/TRBV6-3 TGTGCCAGCATGCCGGGCAGGGGGCTACGTAACGCTGAAGCTTTCTTT CASMPGRGLRNAEAFF
TRBD1 - TRBJ1-2 TRBV6-5 TGTGCCAGCAGTTACCTCGGGACAGGAGCTAACTATGGCTACACCTTC CASSYLGTGANYGYTF
- few TRBJ2-3 TRBV20-1 TGCAGTGCTCGCCCTCTCACAGATACGCAGTATTTT CSARPLTDTQYF
TRBD2 few TRBJ2-7 TRBV4-1 TGCGCCAGCAGCCAGACTTTCGGGGGGGCTCACGAGCAGTACTTC CASSQTFGGAHEQYF
- few TRBJ2-1 TRBV6-1 TGTGCCAGCAGTGAAGAGGGCTTCCTATTCGATGAGCAGTTCTTC CASSEEGFLFDEQFF
- few TRBJ1-2 TRBV4-1 TGCGCCAGCAGCCAGAACCCCGGGGGGTCTGGTGGCTACACCTTC CASSQNPGGSGGYTF
- - TRBJ1-5 TRBV20-1 TGCAGTGCCCAAATCCCTCTGTTCAGTAGCAATCAGCCCCAGCATTTT CSAQIPLFSSNQPQHF
- few TRBJ2-7 TRBV6-5 TGTGCCAGCAGGAAAGGGACTCCAACCTACGAGCAGTACTTC CASRKGTPTYEQYF
TRBD1 - TRBJ1-1 TRBV12-3/TRBV12-4 TGTGCCAGCAGAACGACAGGGGGCAGGACTGAAGCTTTCTTT CASRTTGGRTEAFF